A single sample gave rise to the 18 T cell receptor beta chains below, sequenced in a study of T cell responses to AZD1222 COVID-19 vaccine. Assay: immunoSEQ multiplex PCR; the TCRdb copy retains only in-frame clones and omits some. Here the sample spans around 130,000 clones, about 90% being singletons. The sample consisted of peripheral blood, taken 28 days after the second AZD1222 dose. The receptors were sampled from an adult who received the AZD1222 COVID-19 vaccine.

The chain uses TRBV6-1 and TRBJ2-3; D call uncertain. The CDR3 consists of 16 residues. Germline CDR1 reads MNHNS; CDR2 reads SASEGT. Trimming cost V 0 bases and J 6 bases, with 16 bases left between them. This chain's CDR3 is CASSEALRRVTDTQYF. The DNA of the CDR3 is TGTGCCAGCAGTGAAGCGCTTCGTCGGGTTACGGATACGCAGTATTTT.

The chain links TRBV6-5 to TRBJ2-7; possibly TRBD1 for D (6 bases). V shed 6 bases and J shed 6 bases, with 15 bases lying between them. The CDR3 is made up of 13 amino acids. CDR1 and CDR2 from the germline V gene are MNHEY and SVGAGI. CDR3 DNA sequence: TGTGCCAGCAGGGATGGGGGCTCTGGCGAGCAGTACTTC. Its protein is CASRDGGSGEQYF.

This clone was seen only once. CDR3 nucleotide sequence: TGTGCCAGCAGCCAAGTTAGCGGGAGGGATTACAATGAGCAGTTCTTC. It codes for CASSQVSGRDYNEQFF. The chain combines TRBV4-2 with TRBJ2-1; 11 bases line up with TRBD2. V lost 1 base and J lost 4; bases outside the gene matches: 3. This CDR3 has 16 residues. Germline V gives CDR1 LGHNA, CDR2 YNFKEQ.

The chain uses TRBV12-2 and TRBJ2-6; TRBD1 reflects the table's D call only, with no check against the DNA. TRBV12-2 is a documented pseudogene. The CDR3 is made up of 16 amino acids. The CDR3 sequence is CASRSPWGLWANVLTF. In DNA, the CDR3 is TGTGCAAGTCGCTCCCCGTGGGGGCTCTGGGCCAACGTCCTGACTTTC.

The J gene is TRBJ2-1, the V gene TRBV7-3; D possibly corresponds to TRBD1 (5 bases). Germline values: CDR1 SGHTA, CDR2 FQGTGA. CDR3 length: 14 amino acids. V dropped 6 bases and J dropped 2 bases, with 11 bases sitting between them. The CDR3 is CASSPDRAYNEQFF. The CDR3, as DNA: TGTGCCAGCAGTCCCGACAGAGCCTACAATGAGCAGTTCTTC.

CDR3 coding DNA: TGTGCCAGCAGAGTGTACTATGGCTACACCTTC. This gives the protein CASRVYYGYTF. V is TRBV6-6 and J is TRBJ1-2; D not certain. Per the germline V gene, CDR1 is MNHNY and CDR2 is SVGAGI (reference sequence). V was clipped by 6 bases and J by 3 bases, with 5 bases between them. This CDR3 spans 11 amino acids.

The count of this clone is one. The chain recombines TRBV7-9 with TRBJ1-6; D is possibly TRBD1 (6 bases). The V end was cut by 4 bases, the J end by 6 bases, with 10 bases between. Germline V CDR1 and CDR2: SEHNR, FQNEAQ (reference sequence). The CDR3 is 14 residues long. The CDR3 bases are TGTGCCAGCAGCTCCACAGGGTTTAATTCACCCCTCCACTTT. Translating it yields CASSSTGFNSPLHF.

The rearrangement joins TRBV4-3 to TRBJ2-7; 8 nucleotides agree with TRBD2. V gave up 1 base and J gave up 2 bases; unmatched junction bases: 4. This CDR3 spans 15 amino acids. Germline V gene data show CDR1 as LGHNA and CDR2 as YSLEER. In nucleotides, the CDR3 is TGCGCCAGCAGCCAAGTCCGGGGACTAGCCTACGAGCAGTACTTC. Amino acid sequence: CASSQVRGLAYEQYF.

In its sample, this clone was seen a few times. The gene calls are TRBV6-5 and TRBJ1-1; perhaps TRBD1 as D (5 bases). Trimming removed 4 bases from V and 7 bases from J, with 19 bases in between. This CDR3 is built from 15 residues. Germline loops: CDR1 MNHEY, CDR2 SVGAGI. CDR3 residues: CASSFERGLSLEAFF. DNA of the CDR3: TGTGCCAGCAGTTTTGAGCGGGGCCTATCCCTTGAAGCTTTCTTT.

This chain connects TRBV9 to TRBJ2-3, with 7 bases lining up with TRBD1. Per germline, CDR1 SGDLS and CDR2 YYNGEE. V lost 3 bases, J lost 2 bases, and 9 bases stayed unmatched. This CDR3 has 16 amino acids. DNA of the CDR3: TGTGCCAGCAGCGCGACCGGGACAGCACCCACAGATACGCAGTATTTT. Translation gives CASSATGTAPTDTQYF.

The rearrangement links TRBV7-3 to TRBJ1-1, with D maybe TRBD1 (6 bases). V was shortened by 5 bases and J by 0 bases, with 16 bases between the two germline ends. The CDR3 length is 16 residues. Germline CDR1 reads SGHTA; CDR2 reads FQGTGA. The CDR3 sequence: CASSPDRRNLNTEAFF. CDR3 nucleotides: TGTGCCAGCAGCCCGGACAGACGAAACCTGAACACTGAAGCTTTCTTT.

The chain is built from TRBV2 and TRBJ1-3, with unresolved D. Deletions cut 5 bases from V and 4 bases from J, with 3 bases between. Per the germline V gene, CDR1 is SNHLY and CDR2 is FYNNEI. The CDR3 has 11 amino acids. The CDR3, as DNA: TGTGCCAGCAGTTTAGGAAACACCATATATTTT. Amino acid sequence: CASSLGNTIYF.

The chain joins TRBV5-1 to TRBJ1-1, with D perhaps matching TRBD1 (5 bases). Trimming shortened V by 1 base and J by 0 bases, and 10 bases separated the two germline ends. CDR1 and CDR2 (germline): SGHRS, YFSETQ. This CDR3 contains 15 residues. CDR3 residues: CASSLHLGLNTEAFF. In DNA form, the CDR3 reads TGCGCCAGCAGCTTGCACCTGGGGCTGAACACTGAAGCTTTCTTT.

The chain has TRBV19 and TRBJ1-1, with a weak D call TRBD1 (6 bases). CDR1 LNHDA and CDR2 SQIVND come from the germline V gene (reference sequence). This CDR3 is 18 amino acids long. Trimming removed 4 bases at V and 3 bases at J, with 24 bases between. CDR3 bases: TGTGCCAGTAGTACCTTCGGCAGGGGATCCTTCAAATACACTGAAGCTTTCTTT. The encoded protein is CASSTFGRGSFKYTEAFF.

V and J are TRBV7-2 and TRBJ1-1, with D perhaps TRBD1 (6 bases). From germline, CDR1 is SGHTA and CDR2 FQGNSA. The V gene lost 5 bases and the J gene lost 4 bases, with 17 bases spanning the gap. This CDR3 region has 15 residues. For the CDR3, the DNA is TGTGCCAGCAGCCGCCGGACAGCTAAAGGCACTGAAGCTTTCTTT. It translates to CASSRRTAKGTEAFF.

This chain joins TRBV5-1 and TRBJ1-4; 7 bases fit TRBD1. The V and J ends lost 4 bases and 5 bases, in that order; junction bases with no gene match: 8. The CDR3 spans 15 residues. CDR1 and CDR2 from the germline V gene are SGHRS and YFSETQ. The CDR3 nucleotides read TGCGCCAGCAGCCTACTCGGGACAGAGAATGAAAAACTGTTTTTT. Translated: CASSLLGTENEKLFF.

The chain uses TRBV5-5 and TRBJ1-2; TRBD1 aligns across 9 bases. The CDR3 contains 14 residues. V lost 0 bases, J lost 8 bases, and 5 bases stayed unmatched. Germline V lookup: CDR1 SGHKS, CDR2 YYEKEE (reference sequence). This CDR3 is CASSLEQGAEGYTF. The CDR3 coding sequence is TGTGCCAGCAGCTTGGAACAGGGGGCGGAGGGCTACACCTTC.

Concerning this clone itself: At one of its ends the junction is not consistent with the germline gene, which may arise from a read error. The rearrangement links TRBV25-1 to TRBJ2-7; 9 bases agree with TRBD1. CDR3 length equals 12 residues. Germline V gene data show CDR1 as MGHDK and CDR2 as SYGVNS. The CDR3 protein is CASSAPGTGPTF. In DNA, the CDR3 is TGTGCCAGCAGTGCCCCCGGGACAGGGCCAACCTTC.